The present TCR beta chain was sequenced within a study of human T cells and chemical hapten exposure. Background on the study: Patches with 0.01% DPC went on the upper back, and the tests were read at 6 days.

This clonotype has at least ten counts. Its specificity is not known. Study-level results: Unchanged with DPC sensitization were TCRs above 1 in 1000 frequency.

Unique molecular identifiers were attached to individual cDNA molecules during library preparation. TCRdb analysed the RACE reads with MiXCR anew, one entry per CDR3 protein. The sample holds 75,000 to 90,000 distinct CDR3 sequences, under 14% seen once. The V segment lost 3 bases and the J segment 7 bases; nucleotides outside the gene matches: 5. Germline assignment: CDR1 SQVTM and CDR2 ANQGSEA. This CDR3 has 13 amino acids. As to time point: patch test 3, about 24 weeks after DPC sensitization. Specified treatment: therapeutic diphenylcyclopropenone sensitization with weekly scalp DPC. Unfractionated whole blood yielded total RNA.

V is TRBV29-1 and J is TRBJ1-5; 8 bases match TRBD1. This specimen consisted of whole blood, obtained in connection with sensitization to the hapten diphenylcyclopropenone (DPC). This TCR was recovered from a woman in her forties or fifties with alopecia areata. Some clones in this sample may be carry-over from other donors' samples. The CDR3 loop reads CSVEGQVGQPQHF. The CDR3 DNA sequence: TGCAGCGTTGAGGGACAGGTGGGCCAGCCCCAGCATTTT. The full variable domain, its missing parts supplied by reference TRBV29-1 and TRBJ1-5, is SAVISQKPSRDICQRGTSLTIQCQVDSQVTMMFWYRQQPGQSLTLIATANQGSEATYESGFVIDKFPISRPNLTFSTLTVSNMSPEDSSIYLCSVEGQVGQPQHFGDGTRLSIL.